A selection of T cell receptor beta chains follows, all from one sample in a study of cytomegalovirus exposure and HLA in healthy donors. Profiling relied on immunoSEQ multiplex PCR, and the TCRdb table lists in-frame clones only, not all of them. Of some 150,000 clones in the sample, roughly 85% were seen once. Sequencing input: PBMCs. The receptors were sampled from a woman under 30 in good health and CMV-seronegative. The CDR3 runs from the conserved cysteine through the conserved F or W. Fields, in order: D gene, J gene, V gene, clone size, CDR3 protein, CDR3 DNA. D genes are given only for firm matches. Expanded clones get a size class; other rows say once, few or many, or leave the size out.

>.|TRBJ1-4|TRBV9|once
CASNLGGTTNEKLFF
TGTGCCAGCAACTTAGGGGGTACAACTAATGAAAAACTGTTTTTT
>TRBD2|TRBJ2-7|TRBV18|.
CASSRLAGDYEQYF
TGTGCCAGCTCCCGACTAGCGGGAGACTACGAGCAGTACTTC
>.|TRBJ1-2|TRBV7-9|.
CASSGGRHQRGYGYTF
TGTGCCAGCAGCGGCGGACGACACCAACGGGGCTATGGCTACACCTTC
>TRBD1|TRBJ1-3|TRBV9|.
CASSYATGKTGNTIYF
TGTGCCAGCAGCTACGCGACAGGGAAAACTGGAAACACCATATATTTT
>.|TRBJ1-3|TRBV28|few
CASSLGGYGNTIYF
TGTGCCAGCAGTTTGGGGGGGTATGGAAACACCATATATTTT
>TRBD1|TRBJ2-7|TRBV19|.
CASSSTGVGEQYF
TGTGCCAGTAGCTCGACAGGGGTGGGCGAGCAGTACTTC
>.|TRBJ1-6|TRBV4-2|.
CASSQEDSAYNSPLHF
TGTGCCAGCAGCCAAGAAGACAGCGCCTATAATTCACCCCTCCACTTT
>.|TRBJ2-1|TRBV7-2|.
CASSSGLYNEQFF
TGTGCCAGCAGCTCGGGACTTTACAATGAGCAGTTCTTC
>.|TRBJ1-2|TRBV28|.
CASSFLGGYGYTF
TGTGCCAGCAGTTTTCTAGGGGGCTATGGCTACACCTTC
>TRBD2|TRBJ2-7|TRBV27|once
CASSLAASYEQYF
TGTGCCAGCAGCCTAGCGGCCTCCTACGAGCAGTACTTC
>TRBD1|TRBJ1-2|TRBV10-3|.
CAISTTGDYGYTF
TGTGCCATCAGCACTACAGGGGATTATGGCTACACCTTC
>.|TRBJ2-5|TRBV18|.
CASIRDLKETQYF
TGTGCCAGCATCCGGGACTTAAAAGAGACCCAGTACTTC
>TRBD1|TRBJ2-1|TRBV5-1|.
CASSPRTGGNEQFF
TGCGCCAGCAGCCCCCGGACAGGGGGTAATGAGCAGTTCTTC
>.|TRBJ1-1|TRBV28|.
CASSSHPGGGNTEAFF
TGTGCCAGCAGTTCCCATCCCGGGGGAGGGAACACTGAAGCTTTCTTT
>.|TRBJ1-2|TRBV11-2|.
CASSDSVAAPFYGYTF
TGTGCCAGCAGCGACAGCGTGGCAGCACCTTTCTATGGCTACACCTTC
>TRBD1|TRBJ1-5|TRBV19|.
CASSDDRVIPQHF
TGTGCCAGTAGTGATGACAGGGTCATACCCCAGCATTTT
>TRBD1|TRBJ2-2|TRBV4-3|.
CASSQEGRQGAGELFF
TGCGCCAGCAGCCAAGAAGGGCGACAGGGGGCCGGGGAGCTGTTTTTT
>.|TRBJ1-4|TRBV28|few
CAGATGLGEKLFF
TGTGCCGGAGCGACAGGTTTGGGGGAAAAACTGTTTTTT
>TRBD1|TRBJ2-7|TRBV7-3|once
CASSLSSQGSYEQYF
TGTGCCAGCAGCTTATCTTCACAGGGGTCCTACGAGCAGTACTTC
>.|TRBJ2-7|TRBV2|.
CASAPDPETAYEQYF
TGTGCCAGCGCCCCTGACCCCGAGACAGCCTACGAGCAGTACTTC
>.|TRBJ1-1|TRBV28|.
CASSFAAEAFF
TGTGCCAGCAGTTTCGCGGCTGAAGCTTTCTTT
>TRBD1|TRBJ1-4|TRBV19|once
CASNQDRGEKLFF
TGTGCCAGTAACCAGGACAGGGGAGAAAAACTGTTTTTT
>TRBD1|TRBJ1-5|TRBV5-1|.
CASSRDSPNQPQHF
TGCGCCAGCAGCAGGGACAGTCCCAATCAGCCCCAGCATTTT
>.|TRBJ1-2|TRBV25-1|.
CASGRGYGYTF
TGTGCCAGCGGTCGGGGATATGGCTACACCTTC
>.|TRBJ2-7|TRBV15|.
CATSREVIPGYEQYF
TGTGCCACCAGCAGAGAGGTCATACCCGGGTACGAGCAGTACTTC
>.|TRBJ2-3|TRBV5-8|.
CASSLAPREDTQYF
TGTGCCAGCAGCTTGGCCCCCAGGGAAGATACGCAGTATTTT
>TRBD1|TRBJ2-5|TRBV19|.
CASSPTDRGRETQYF
TGTGCCAGTAGTCCCACGGACAGGGGGCGGGAGACCCAGTACTTC
>TRBD1|TRBJ1-4|TRBV18|.
CASSSGQAGNEKLFF
TGTGCCAGCTCATCCGGACAGGCGGGTAATGAAAAACTGTTTTTT
>.|TRBJ1-1|TRBV30|.
CAWSVRGGDTEAFF
TGTGCCTGGAGTGTACGGGGGGGGGACACTGAAGCTTTCTTT
>.|TRBJ1-6|TRBV27|.
CASSLYGIRGLDSPLHF
TGTGCCAGCAGTTTGTATGGGATTCGAGGGTTGGATTCACCCCTCCACTTT
>.|TRBJ1-1|TRBV7-2|.
CASSLQMRAGLTEAFF
TGTGCCAGCAGCCTACAGATGAGGGCTGGGCTCACTGAAGCTTTCTTT
>TRBD1|TRBJ2-1|TRBV9|.
CASSPQGLYYNEQFF
TGTGCCAGCAGCCCACAGGGGTTATATTACAATGAGCAGTTCTTC
>TRBD1|TRBJ1-2|TRBV2|.
CASSERTGTYYTF
TGTGCCAGCAGTGAACGGACAGGGACGTACTACACCTTC
>.|TRBJ1-1|TRBV4-2|.
CASSQDIQGGFTEAFF
TGTGCCAGCAGCCAAGATATACAGGGAGGGTTCACTGAAGCTTTCTTT
>TRBD1|TRBJ1-2|TRBV2|.
CASSGQGALGYTF
TGTGCCAGCAGTGGGCAGGGGGCGCTCGGCTACACCTTC
>TRBD1|TRBJ1-2|TRBV5-4|.
CASSPGTVGGYTF
TGTGCCAGCAGCCCGGGGACAGTGGGTGGTTACACCTTC
>.|TRBJ1-1|TRBV6-5|.
CASRMTNMNTEAFF
TGTGCCAGCAGGATGACAAACATGAACACTGAAGCTTTCTTT
>.|TRBJ2-2|TRBV29-1|few
CSVRANTGELFF
TGCAGCGTTCGAGCGAACACCGGGGAGCTGTTTTTT
>TRBD1|TRBJ1-2|TRBV5-1|.
CASTADRAAYGYTF
TGCGCCAGCACCGCCGACAGGGCTGCCTATGGCTACACCTTC
>TRBD2|TRBJ2-3|TRBV7-9|.
CASSYRTSGPQDTQYF
TGTGCCAGCAGCTACAGGACTAGCGGTCCCCAGGATACGCAGTATTTT
>.|TRBJ1-1|TRBV19|.
CASSLAGNGFGAFF
TGTGCCAGTAGTCTGGCGGGCAATGGCTTCGGAGCTTTCTTT